The 25 T cell receptor beta chains given below trace back to one sample, sequenced in a study of shared clonotypes between healthy human individuals. Data came from immunoSEQ multiplex PCR; TCRdb stores just in-frame clones and leaves some out. The sample lists around 2.1 million clones, around 95% occurring once. Sequenced sample: naive CD4+ T cells sorted from blood. Regarding subset: CD45RA+ positively selected. The receptors stem from a man between 18 and 35 years old in good health.

The chain recombines TRBV5-4 with TRBJ2-7; 9 bases are shared with TRBD1. Looked up from germline, CDR1 is SGHNT and CDR2 is YYREEE (reference sequence). The CDR3 is made up of 15 amino acids. Trimming cost V 4 bases and J 2 bases; bases outside gene matches: 7. CDR3 loop: CASSEGQGLPYEQYF. CDR3 DNA: TGTGCCAGCAGCGAGGGACAGGGTCTGCCCTACGAGCAGTACTTC.

The rearrangement links TRBV30 to TRBJ2-7; 7 nucleotides match TRBD1. V lost 4 bases, J lost 0 bases, and 6 bases stayed unmatched. The CDR3 is 14 amino acids. Germline V gene lookup returns CDR1 GTSNPN and CDR2 SVGIG (reference sequence). CDR3 residues: CAWIPDRSSYEQYF. The CDR3 region has the DNA TGTGCCTGGATCCCGGACAGGTCCTCCTACGAGCAGTACTTC.

This chain uses TRBV10-3 with TRBJ2-5; weak D call: TRBD1 (5 bases). The CDR3 extends over 13 amino acids. Germline CDR1 reads ENHRY; CDR2 reads SYGVKD. Trimming left V 6 bases short and J 5 bases short, with 13 bases between. CDR3: CAISRQPRETQYF. The CDR3 coding sequence is TGTGCCATCAGCAGACAGCCCCGGGAGACCCAGTACTTC.

The gene calls are TRBV19 and TRBJ2-5; TRBD1 aligns across 8 bases. The CDR3 has 13 amino acids. J lost 5 bases, V lost 9 bases, and 8 bases had no gene match. Germline V gives CDR1 LNHDA, CDR2 SQIVND (reference sequence). CDR3 sequence (DNA): TGTGCCAGCGGGCCAGGGGGCCTGGAGACCCAGTACTTC. As protein: CASGPGGLETQYF.

The chain is built from TRBV6-5 and TRBJ2-5; no reliable D call. The CDR3 runs 14 residues. The V gene lost 1 base and the J gene lost 2 bases, with 8 bases spanning the gap. Germline V gene lookup returns CDR1 MNHEY and CDR2 SVGAGI. CDR3 bases: TGTGCCAGCAGTTACTACAGCCCTCAAGAGACCCAGTACTTC. Residues: CASSYYSPQETQYF.

Comment on this clone: At the DNA level, this CDR3 is encoded by other sequences in the same sample as well. V and J are TRBV30 and TRBJ2-7; TRBD1 might be the D (5 bases). The CDR3 runs to 11 residues. Germline V CDR1 and CDR2: GTSNPN, SVGIG (reference sequence). V was trimmed by 3 bases and J by 3 bases, leaving 6 bases between them. The CDR3 loop reads CAWSDSYEQYF. The CDR3 nucleotides read TGTGCCTGGAGCGACAGCTACGAGCAGTACTTC.

The chain uses TRBV11-3 and TRBJ2-3; 9 bases agree with TRBD1. Trimming at V came to 2 bases and at J to 2 bases, leaving 2 bases not matched to a gene. The germline V gene has CDR1 SGHNT and CDR2 YENEEA. The CDR3 sequence is 15 residues long. DNA for the CDR3: TGTGCCAGCAGCTTACGGACAGGGGTCACAGATACGCAGTATTTT. Translation: CASSLRTGVTDTQYF. The complete variable domain, with remaining parts taken from reference TRBV11-3 and TRBJ2-3, reads EAGVVQSPRYKIIEKKQPVAFWCNPISGHNTLYWYLQNLGQGPELLIRYENEEAVDDSQLPKDRFSAERLKGVDSTLKIQPAELGDSAVYLCASSLRTGVTDTQYFGPGTRLTVL.

CDR3 amino acids: CASSPRTGEYEKLFF. The DNA of the CDR3 is TGTGCCAGCAGCCCCAGGACAGGGGAGTATGAAAAACTGTTTTTT. The chain combines TRBV5-6 with TRBJ1-4; 9 bases agree with TRBD1. Germline CDR1 reads SGHDT; CDR2 reads YYEEEE. V was clipped by 4 bases and J by 6 bases; unmatched bases: 7. The CDR3 sequence is 15 residues long. Filled out from reference TRBV5-6 and TRBJ1-4, the complete variable domain reads DAGVTQSPTHLIKTRGQQVTLRCSPKSGHDTVSWYQQALGQGPQFIFQYYEEEERQRGNFPDRFSGHQFPNYSSELNVNALLLGDSALYLCASSPRTGEYEKLFFGSGTQLSVL.

J is TRBJ2-3 and V is TRBV5-4; no clear D. The CDR3 loop spans 14 amino acids. Germline CDR1 is SGHNT and CDR2 is YYREEE (reference sequence). V was trimmed by 3 bases and J by 5 bases, leaving 13 bases between them. CDR3 sequence reads: CASSSDSGGDTQYF. CDR3 DNA sequence: TGTGCCAGCAGCTCCGACTCGGGCGGAGATACGCAGTATTTT.

The rearrangement links TRBV27 to TRBJ1-6; D not resolved. Trimming pared 8 bases from V and 0 bases from J, leaving 29 bases between. The CDR3 extends over 21 amino acids. Germline CDR1 reads MNHEY; CDR2 reads SMNVEV (reference sequence). CDR3 sequence (DNA): TGTGCCAGCCCAACACTCAGTAGCCAATTATTTCGGGGCTCCTATAATTCACCCCTCCACTTT. It translates to CASPTLSSQLFRGSYNSPLHF.

The CDR3: CASSPGTSSYYEQYF. The DNA for the CDR3 is TGCGCCAGCAGCCCCGGGACTAGCAGTTACTACGAGCAGTACTTC. The V call is TRBV10-1, the J call TRBJ2-7; 9 positions match TRBD2. J was trimmed by 3 bases and V by 6 bases; bases with no gene match: 9. This CDR3 comprises 15 residues. Germline V CDR1 and CDR2: WNHNN, SYGVQD (reference sequence).

The chain recombines TRBV9 with TRBJ1-4; weak D call: TRBD1 (5 bases). CDR3 size: 14 residues. V was trimmed by 5 bases and J by 4 bases, leaving 12 bases between them. Germline V gene sequence: CDR1 SGDLS, CDR2 YYNGEE. CDR3 region: CASRRDLNNEKLFF. The CDR3 DNA sequence: TGTGCCAGCAGGCGGGACCTCAATAATGAAAAACTGTTTTTT.

The genes are TRBV5-1 and TRBJ2-7; D gene unclear. The end of the DNA is better explained by TRBJ2-1, so the J call may be wrong. The CDR3 extends over 14 amino acids. Germline CDR1 reads SGHRS; CDR2 reads YFSETQ. The CDR3: CASSLGSDSYEQFF. The CDR3 DNA sequence: TGCGCCAGCAGCTTGGGGTCAGACTCCTACGAGCAGTTCTTC.

About this clone itself: This CDR3 is also generated by other DNA sequences in the sample. For the CDR3, the DNA is TGCGCCAGCAGCTTGGGGGACGGGACCTACGAGCAGTACTTC. Protein sequence: CASSLGDGTYEQYF. J is TRBJ2-7 and V is TRBV5-1; D might be TRBD1 or TRBD2, each matching 5 bases. The CDR3 extends over 14 amino acids. The ends were cut back, 0 bases at V and 2 bases at J, with 9 bases in the middle. Germline V lookup: CDR1 SGHRS, CDR2 YFSETQ.

V usage is TRBV6-6 and J usage is TRBJ2-1, with 9 bases lining up with TRBD2. The CDR3 has 14 residues. V shed 7 bases and J 9 bases; nucleotides not matched to a gene: 10. CDR1 and CDR2 (germline): MNHNY, SVGAGI (reference sequence). The CDR3 is CASTETSGLGEQFF. CDR3 coding DNA: TGTGCCAGCACGGAAACTAGCGGGTTGGGTGAGCAGTTCTTC.

The rearrangement uses TRBV5-1 and TRBJ1-1; D gene ambiguous. V lost 0 bases and J 0 bases, leaving 6 bases between the germline ends. CDR3 length: 14 amino acids. Germline V gene lookup returns CDR1 SGHRS and CDR2 YFSETQ. CDR3 in amino acids: CASSLEILNTEAFF. The CDR3 DNA reads as TGCGCCAGCAGCTTGGAAATACTGAACACTGAAGCTTTCTTT. The full variable domain, in which reference TRBV5-1 and TRBJ1-1 provide the parts outside the CDR3, is KAGVTQTPRYLIKTRGQQVTLSCSPISGHRSVSWYQQTPGQGLQFLFEYFSETQRNKGNFPGRFSGRQFSNSRSEMNVSTLELGDSALYLCASSLEILNTEAFFGQGTRLTVV.

This chain connects TRBV5-8 to TRBJ1-5, with D hard to call. Looked up from germline, CDR1 is SGHTS and CDR2 is YDEGEE. There are 16 residues in the CDR3. V gave up 1 base and J gave up 0 bases, with 11 bases separating them. CDR3 protein: CASSLLRIDSNQPQHF. As DNA, the CDR3 is TGTGCCAGCAGCTTGCTAAGGATTGATAGCAATCAGCCCCAGCATTTT. Filled out from reference TRBV5-8 and TRBJ1-5, the complete variable domain reads EAGVTQSPTHLIKTRGQQATLRCSPISGHTSVYWYQQALGLGLQFLLWYDEGEERNRGNFPPRFSGRQFPNYSSELNVNALELEDSALYLCASSLLRIDSNQPQHFGDGTRLSIL.

The rearrangement uses TRBV7-9 and TRBJ2-7; weak D call: TRBD2 (6 bases). CDR3 size: 13 residues. The germline CDR1 and CDR2 sequences are SEHNR and FQNEAQ (reference sequence). V lost 4 bases and J 3 bases, leaving 10 bases between the germline ends. The CDR3 DNA reads TGTGCCAGCAGCTCCGGACTACTCTACGAGCAGTACTTC. Amino acid sequence: CASSSGLLYEQYF.

The chain couples TRBV11-2 to TRBJ2-1, with 8 positions matching TRBD2. J was trimmed by 8 bases and V by 6 bases; bases with no gene match: 18. The CDR3 is 17 residues long. Germline loops: CDR1 SGHAT, CDR2 FQNNGV. The CDR3, as DNA: TGTGCCAGCAGAGCACTCCGGGGACGGGAGGGTGGCCATGAGCAGTTCTTC. This codes for CASRALRGREGGHEQFF.

This sequence joins TRBV15 and TRBJ1-2; D gene uncertain. V was cut by 0 bases and J by 8 bases, with 13 bases left in between. The CDR3 covers 14 residues. Germline V gene lookup returns CDR1 LNHNV and CDR2 YYDKDF (reference sequence). The CDR3 DNA sequence: TGTGCCACCAGCAGAGATCGGGCAGTTGGGGGCTACACCTTC. Protein product: CATSRDRAVGGYTF.

There are a few counts of this clone. Additional DNA sequences in this sample encode the identical CDR3. This chain joins TRBV5-5 and TRBJ1-5; D unresolved. Between the trimmed V and J ends, which lost 1 base and 0 bases, there was a span of 5 bases. CDR1 is SGHKS and CDR2 is YYEKEE in the germline V gene (reference sequence). The CDR3 runs 14 residues. The CDR3 nucleotides are TGTGCCAGCAGCTTGTCCAGTAGCAATCAGCCCCAGCATTTT. This translates into CASSLSSSNQPQHF.

The chain has TRBV5-1 and TRBJ2-7; 9 bases map to TRBD1. The germline CDR1 and CDR2 sequences are SGHRS and YFSETQ. The CDR3 is 14 residues long. V shed 1 base, J shed 6 bases, and the junction held 5 bases outside the gene matches. The CDR3 protein is CASSLRGQGREQYF. CDR3 in DNA: TGCGCCAGCAGCTTGAGGGGACAGGGACGCGAGCAGTACTTC.

V is TRBV7-2 and J is TRBJ2-5; TRBD1 agrees at 9 bases. The junction had 13 bases not matched to a gene; V was cut back by 10 bases and J by 7 bases. CDR1 SGHTA and CDR2 FQGNSA come from the germline V gene. This CDR3 region has 14 residues. The DNA of the CDR3 is TGTGCCACCGAACTAGGACAGGGGATAGGGACCCAGTACTTC. Translation: CATELGQGIGTQYF.

This rearrangement joins TRBV4-2 to TRBJ2-7; TRBD1 might be the D (5 bases). Trimming pared 0 bases from V and 3 bases from J, leaving 24 bases between. The germline gives CDR1 LGHNA, CDR2 YNFKEQ. The CDR3 is 19 residues long. The CDR3 nucleotides are TGTGCCAGCAGCCAAGAGGCACAGGTAGGAATCGCCTTACGCTACGAGCAGTACTTC. The encoded protein is CASSQEAQVGIALRYEQYF.

V gene TRBV2 combines with J gene TRBJ2-2, with TRBD1 matching 9 bases. The V gene's germline CDR1 is SNHLY and CDR2 FYNNEI. Trimming at V came to 0 bases and at J to 3 bases, leaving 2 bases not matched to a gene. This CDR3 has 16 residues. The CDR3 nucleotides read TGTGCCAGCAGTGAAGCCGGGACAGGGTACACCGGGGAGCTGTTTTTT. Residues: CASSEAGTGYTGELFF.